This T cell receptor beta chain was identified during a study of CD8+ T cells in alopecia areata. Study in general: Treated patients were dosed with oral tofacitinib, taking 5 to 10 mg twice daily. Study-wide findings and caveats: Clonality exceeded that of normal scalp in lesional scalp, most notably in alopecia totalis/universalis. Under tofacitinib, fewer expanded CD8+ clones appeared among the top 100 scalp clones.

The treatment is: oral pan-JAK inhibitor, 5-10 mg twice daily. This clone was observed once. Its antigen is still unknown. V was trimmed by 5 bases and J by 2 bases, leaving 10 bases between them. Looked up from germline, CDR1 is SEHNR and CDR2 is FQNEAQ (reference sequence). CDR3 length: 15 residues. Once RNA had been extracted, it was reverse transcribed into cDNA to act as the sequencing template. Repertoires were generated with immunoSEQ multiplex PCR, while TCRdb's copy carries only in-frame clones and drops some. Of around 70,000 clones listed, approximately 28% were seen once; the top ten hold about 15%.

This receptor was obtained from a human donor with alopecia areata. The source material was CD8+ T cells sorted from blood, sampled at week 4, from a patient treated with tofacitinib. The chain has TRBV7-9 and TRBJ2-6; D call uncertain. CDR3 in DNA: TGTGCCAGCAGCCCCCCGGGCGCTGGGGCCAACGTCCTGACTTTC. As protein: CASSPPGAGANVLTF. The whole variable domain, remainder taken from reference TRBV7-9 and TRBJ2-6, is DTGVSQNPRHKITKRGQNVTFRCDPISEHNRLYWYRQTLGQGPEFLTYFQNEAQLEKSRLLSDRFSAERPKGSFSTLEIQRTEQGDSAMYLCASSPPGAGANVLTFGAGSRLTVL.